The clone carrying this TCR beta chain was seen just once. The CDR3 spans 16 residues. The V and J ends lost 0 bases and 4 bases respectively, with 12 bases between them. The V gene's germline CDR1 is SGHVS and CDR2 FNYEAQ. Via MiXCR, TCRdb re-called the RT-PCR reads, giving one row per CDR3 protein. The data contain a few hundred thousand distinct CDR3 sequences, around 41% of them seen just once; the ten biggest clones take up around 10%. These data come from a study of patients and donors after allogeneic stem cell transplantation. The receptor comes from a human donor who was either an allogeneic HSCT recipient or a stem cell or donor lymphocyte infusion donor (not recorded which). It is not recorded whose cells these are; they may come from a transplant donor. V gene TRBV7-6 combines with J gene TRBJ2-2, with D maybe TRBD2 (6 bases). Sequencing was carried out using blood, either unsorted or a sorted T cell fraction (not recorded which). The CDR3 DNA reads TGTGCCAGCAGCTTAGCTGGAGCGGGCGGCACCGGGGAGCTGTTTTTT. Protein sequence: CASSLAGAGGTGELFF.